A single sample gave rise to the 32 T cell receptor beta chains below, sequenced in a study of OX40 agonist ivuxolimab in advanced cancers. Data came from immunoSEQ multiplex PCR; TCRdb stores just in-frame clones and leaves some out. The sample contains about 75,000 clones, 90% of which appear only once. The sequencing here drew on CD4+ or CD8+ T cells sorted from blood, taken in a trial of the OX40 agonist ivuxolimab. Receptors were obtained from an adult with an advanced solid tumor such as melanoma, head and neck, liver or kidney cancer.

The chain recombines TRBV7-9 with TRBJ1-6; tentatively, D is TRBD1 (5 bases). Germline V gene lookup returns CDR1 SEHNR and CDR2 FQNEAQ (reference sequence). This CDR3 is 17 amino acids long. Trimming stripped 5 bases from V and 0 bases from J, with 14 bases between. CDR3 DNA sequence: TGTGCCAGCAGCACGGCGCGGGGGAGCTCCTATAATTCACCCCTCCACTTT. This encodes CASSTARGSSYNSPLHF.

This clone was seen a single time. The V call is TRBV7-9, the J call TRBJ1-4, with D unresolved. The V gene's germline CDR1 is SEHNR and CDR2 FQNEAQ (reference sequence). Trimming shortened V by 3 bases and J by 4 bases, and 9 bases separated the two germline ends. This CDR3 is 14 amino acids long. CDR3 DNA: TGTGCCAGCAGCTTGTACCAGAATAATGAAAAACTGTTTTTT. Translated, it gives CASSLYQNNEKLFF.

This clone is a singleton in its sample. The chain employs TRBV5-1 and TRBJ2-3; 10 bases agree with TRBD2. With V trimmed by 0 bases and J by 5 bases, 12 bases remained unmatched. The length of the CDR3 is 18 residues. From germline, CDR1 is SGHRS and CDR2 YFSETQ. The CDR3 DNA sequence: TGCGCCAGCAGCTTGGGGGAGACTAGCGGGCGAGGCATAGATACGCAGTATTTT. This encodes CASSLGETSGRGIDTQYF.

DNA of the CDR3: TGTGCCAGCAGTGAAATAATAAGCGGGAGTTACAATGAGCAGTTCTTC. It specifies CASSEIISGSYNEQFF. The V and J genes are TRBV6-1 and TRBJ2-1, with TRBD2 identical over 8 bases. This CDR3 comprises 16 residues. From germline, CDR1 is MNHNS and CDR2 SASEGT. After removal of 2 bases from V and 4 bases from J, the junction contained 7 bases not matched to a gene.

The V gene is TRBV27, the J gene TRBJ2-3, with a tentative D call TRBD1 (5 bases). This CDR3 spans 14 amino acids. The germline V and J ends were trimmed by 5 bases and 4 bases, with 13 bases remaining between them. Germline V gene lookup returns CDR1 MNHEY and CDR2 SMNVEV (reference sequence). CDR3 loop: CASSTPLQADTQYF. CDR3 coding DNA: TGTGCCAGCAGTACACCCTTACAGGCAGATACGCAGTATTTT.

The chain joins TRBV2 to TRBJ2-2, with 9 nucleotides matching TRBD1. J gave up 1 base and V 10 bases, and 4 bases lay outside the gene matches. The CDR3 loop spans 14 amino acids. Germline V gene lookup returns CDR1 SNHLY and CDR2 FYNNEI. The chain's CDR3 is CATRDRENTGELFF. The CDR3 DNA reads TGTGCCACCCGGGACAGGGAGAACACCGGGGAGCTGTTTTTT.

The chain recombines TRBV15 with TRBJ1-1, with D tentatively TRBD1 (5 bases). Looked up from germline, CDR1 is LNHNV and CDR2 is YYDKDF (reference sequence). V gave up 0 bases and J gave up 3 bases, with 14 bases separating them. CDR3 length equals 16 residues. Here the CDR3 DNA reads TGTGCCACCAGCAGAGAAGGGGCCTTAAGGGACACTGAAGCTTTCTTT. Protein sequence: CATSREGALRDTEAFF.

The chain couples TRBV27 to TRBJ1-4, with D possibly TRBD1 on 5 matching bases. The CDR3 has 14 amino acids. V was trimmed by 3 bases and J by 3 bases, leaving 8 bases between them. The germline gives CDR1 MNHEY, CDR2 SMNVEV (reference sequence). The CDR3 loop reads CASSFSGANEKLFF. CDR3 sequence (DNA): TGTGCCAGCAGTTTTTCGGGGGCTAATGAAAAACTGTTTTTT.

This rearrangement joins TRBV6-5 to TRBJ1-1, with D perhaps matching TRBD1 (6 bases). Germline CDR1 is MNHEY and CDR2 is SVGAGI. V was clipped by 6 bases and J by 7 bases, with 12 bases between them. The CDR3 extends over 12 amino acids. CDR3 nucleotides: TGTGCCAGCAGGATTGCGACAGGTGAAGCTTTCTTT. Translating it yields CASRIATGEAFF.

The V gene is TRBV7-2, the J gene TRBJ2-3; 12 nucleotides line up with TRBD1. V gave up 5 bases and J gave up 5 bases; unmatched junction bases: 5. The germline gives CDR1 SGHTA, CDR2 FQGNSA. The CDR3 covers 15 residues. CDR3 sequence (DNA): TGTGCCAGCAGCCCGGGACAGGGGGCGGTAGATACGCAGTATTTT. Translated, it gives CASSPGQGAVDTQYF. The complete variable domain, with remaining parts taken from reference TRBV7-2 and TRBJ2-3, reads GAGVSQSPSNKVTEKGKDVELRCDPISGHTALYWYRQSLGQGLEFLIYFQGNSAPDKSGLPSDRFSAERTGGSVSTLTIQRTQQEDSAVYLCASSPGQGAVDTQYFGPGTRLTVL.

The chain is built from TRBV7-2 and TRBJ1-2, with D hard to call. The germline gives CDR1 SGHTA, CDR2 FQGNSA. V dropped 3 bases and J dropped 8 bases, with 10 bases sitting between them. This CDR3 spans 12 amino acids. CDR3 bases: TGTGCCAGCAGCTTGGGAGATTACGGCTACACCTTC. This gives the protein CASSLGDYGYTF.

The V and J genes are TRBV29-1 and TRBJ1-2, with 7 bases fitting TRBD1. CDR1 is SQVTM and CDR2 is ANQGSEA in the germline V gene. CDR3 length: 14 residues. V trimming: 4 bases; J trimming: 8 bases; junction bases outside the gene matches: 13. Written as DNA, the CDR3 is TGCAGCGTTGCCCGCTTGACAGGGCCGCAGGGCTACACCTTC. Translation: CSVARLTGPQGYTF. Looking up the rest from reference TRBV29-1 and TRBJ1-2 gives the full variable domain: SAVISQKPSRDICQRGTSLTIQCQVDSQVTMMFWYRQQPGQSLTLIATANQGSEATYESGFVIDKFPISRPNLTFSTLTVSNMSPEDSSIYLCSVARLTGPQGYTFGSGTRLTVV.

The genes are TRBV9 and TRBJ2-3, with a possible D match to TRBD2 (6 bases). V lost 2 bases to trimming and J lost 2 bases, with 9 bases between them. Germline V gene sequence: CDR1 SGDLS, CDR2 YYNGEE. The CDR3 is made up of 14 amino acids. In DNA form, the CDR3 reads TGTGCCAGCAGCGTTAGCGGACCCACAGATACGCAGTATTTT. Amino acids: CASSVSGPTDTQYF. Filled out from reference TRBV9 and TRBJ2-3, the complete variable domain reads DSGVTQTPKHLITATGQRVTLRCSPRSGDLSVYWYQQSLDQGLQFLIQYYNGEERAKGNILERFSAQQFPDLHSELNLSSLELGDSALYFCASSVSGPTDTQYFGPGTRLTVL.

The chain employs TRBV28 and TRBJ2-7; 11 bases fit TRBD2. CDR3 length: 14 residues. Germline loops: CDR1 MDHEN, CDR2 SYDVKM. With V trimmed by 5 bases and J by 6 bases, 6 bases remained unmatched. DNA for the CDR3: TGTGCCAGCAGTAGCCCCGGGACTAGCGGCGAGCAGTACTTC. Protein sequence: CASSSPGTSGEQYF. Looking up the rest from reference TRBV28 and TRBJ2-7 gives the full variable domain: DVKVTQSSRYLVKRTGEKVFLECVQDMDHENMFWYRQDPGLGLRLIYFSYDVKMKEKGDIPEGYSVSREKKERFSLILESASTNQTSMYLCASSSPGTSGEQYFGPGTRLTVT.

The CDR3 coding sequence is TGTGCCATCAGCGACCACCGCTATGGCTACACCTTC. Residues: CAISDHRYGYTF. This chain connects TRBV10-3 to TRBJ1-2; D gene uncertain. V lost 6 bases and J lost 4, with 9 bases in between. The CDR3 consists of 12 residues. From germline, CDR1 is ENHRY and CDR2 SYGVKD.

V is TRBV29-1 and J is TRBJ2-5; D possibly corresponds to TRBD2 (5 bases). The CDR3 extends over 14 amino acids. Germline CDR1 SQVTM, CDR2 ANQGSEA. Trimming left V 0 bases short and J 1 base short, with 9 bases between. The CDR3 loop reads CSVEDRRSQETQYF. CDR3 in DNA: TGCAGCGTTGAAGATCGGAGGAGCCAAGAGACCCAGTACTTC.

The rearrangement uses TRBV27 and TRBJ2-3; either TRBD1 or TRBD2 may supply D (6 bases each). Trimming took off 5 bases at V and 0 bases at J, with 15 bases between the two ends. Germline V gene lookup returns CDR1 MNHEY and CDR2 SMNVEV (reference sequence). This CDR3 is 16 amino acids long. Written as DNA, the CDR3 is TGTGCCAGCAGTCGGCCGGGGGCGTCGAGCACAGATACGCAGTATTTT. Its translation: CASSRPGASSTDTQYF.

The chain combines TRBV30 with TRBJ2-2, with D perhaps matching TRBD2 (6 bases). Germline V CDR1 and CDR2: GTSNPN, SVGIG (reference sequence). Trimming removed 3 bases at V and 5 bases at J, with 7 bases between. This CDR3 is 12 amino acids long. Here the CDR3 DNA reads TGTGCCTGGAGCGGGGGAACCGGGGAGCTGTTTTTT. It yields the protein CAWSGGTGELFF.

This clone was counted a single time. The CDR3 spells CASNMGHALNTEAFF. The CDR3 coding sequence is TGCGCCAGCAATATGGGACACGCTTTGAACACTGAAGCTTTCTTT. The rearrangement uses TRBV4-3 and TRBJ1-1, with a weak D call TRBD1 (6 bases). The V and J ends lost 7 bases and 0 bases respectively, with 15 bases between them. The CDR3 spans 15 residues. Germline V gene sequence: CDR1 LGHNA, CDR2 YSLEER.

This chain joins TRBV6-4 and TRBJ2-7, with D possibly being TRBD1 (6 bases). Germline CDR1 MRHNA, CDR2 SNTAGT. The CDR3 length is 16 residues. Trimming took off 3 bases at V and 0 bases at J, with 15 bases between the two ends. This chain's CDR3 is CASSEEAGVSSYEQYF. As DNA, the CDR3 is TGTGCCAGCAGTGAGGAGGCAGGGGTGAGCTCCTACGAGCAGTACTTC.

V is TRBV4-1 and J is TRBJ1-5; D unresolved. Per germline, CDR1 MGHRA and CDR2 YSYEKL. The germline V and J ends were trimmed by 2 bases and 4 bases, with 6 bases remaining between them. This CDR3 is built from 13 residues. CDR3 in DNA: TGCGCCAGCAGCCAATATATTAATCAGCCCCAGCATTTT. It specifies CASSQYINQPQHF.

CDR3 amino acids: CASSSQTSYTDTQYF. The CDR3 DNA reads TGTGCCAGCAGCTCCCAGACTTCTTACACAGATACGCAGTATTTT. The V and J genes are TRBV7-2 and TRBJ2-3; D is undetermined. Germline CDR1 SGHTA, CDR2 FQGNSA. The CDR3 is 15 residues long. Trimming shortened V by 4 bases and J by 2 bases, and 13 bases separated the two germline ends.

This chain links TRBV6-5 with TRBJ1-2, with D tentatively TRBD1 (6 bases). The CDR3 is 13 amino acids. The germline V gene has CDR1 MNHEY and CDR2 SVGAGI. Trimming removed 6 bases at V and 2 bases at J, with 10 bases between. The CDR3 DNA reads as TGTGCCAGCAGAAACACAGGGAACTATGGCTACACCTTC. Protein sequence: CASRNTGNYGYTF.

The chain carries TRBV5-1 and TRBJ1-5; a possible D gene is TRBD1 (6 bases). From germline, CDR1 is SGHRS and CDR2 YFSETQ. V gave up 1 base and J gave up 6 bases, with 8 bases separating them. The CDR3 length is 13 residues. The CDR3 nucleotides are TGCGCCAGCAGCTTGACAGGGTTTCAGCCCCAGCATTTT. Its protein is CASSLTGFQPQHF.

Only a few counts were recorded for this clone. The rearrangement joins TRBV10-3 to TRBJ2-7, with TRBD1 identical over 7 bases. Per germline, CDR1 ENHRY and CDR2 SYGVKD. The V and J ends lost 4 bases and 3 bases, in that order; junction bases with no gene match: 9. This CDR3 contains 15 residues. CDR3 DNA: TGTGCCATCAGTGTACAGGCACAGGGGTTCTACGAGCAGTACTTC. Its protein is CAISVQAQGFYEQYF.

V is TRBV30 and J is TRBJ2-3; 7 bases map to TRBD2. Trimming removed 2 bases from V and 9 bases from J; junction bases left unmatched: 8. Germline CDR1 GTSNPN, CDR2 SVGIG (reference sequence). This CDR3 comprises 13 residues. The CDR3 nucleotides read TGTGCCTGGAGTCTCCTAGCGGAGGAAACGCAGTATTTT. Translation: CAWSLLAEETQYF.

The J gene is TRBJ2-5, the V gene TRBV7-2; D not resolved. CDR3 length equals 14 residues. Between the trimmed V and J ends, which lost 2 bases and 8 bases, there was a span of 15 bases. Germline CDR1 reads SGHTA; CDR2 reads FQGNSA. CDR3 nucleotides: TGTGCCAGCAGCTTACTTGAAACGGTCGGAACCCAGTACTTC. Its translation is CASSLLETVGTQYF.

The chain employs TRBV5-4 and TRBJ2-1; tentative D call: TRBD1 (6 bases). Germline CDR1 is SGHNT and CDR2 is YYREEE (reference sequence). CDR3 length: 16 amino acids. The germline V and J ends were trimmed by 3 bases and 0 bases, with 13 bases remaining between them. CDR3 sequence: CASSSGQTSSYNEQFF. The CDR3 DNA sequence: TGTGCCAGCAGCTCCGGACAGACCAGCTCCTACAATGAGCAGTTCTTC.

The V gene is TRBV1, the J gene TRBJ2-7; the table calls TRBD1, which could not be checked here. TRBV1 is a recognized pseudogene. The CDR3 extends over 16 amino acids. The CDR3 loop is CTSSPPSQGSSYEQYF. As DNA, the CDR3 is TGCACCAGCAGCCCCCCCTCGCAGGGGTCCTCCTACGAGCAGTACTTC.

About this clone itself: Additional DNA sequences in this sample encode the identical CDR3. The DNA for the CDR3 is TGTGCCATCAGTGAAACGCTGGCGGTGAGCTCCTACGAGCAGTACTTC. Its protein is CAISETLAVSSYEQYF. The gene calls are TRBV10-3 and TRBJ2-7; no reliable D call. V was pared by 3 bases and J by 0 bases, with 15 bases between. This CDR3 spans 16 amino acids. The V gene's germline CDR1 is ENHRY and CDR2 SYGVKD.

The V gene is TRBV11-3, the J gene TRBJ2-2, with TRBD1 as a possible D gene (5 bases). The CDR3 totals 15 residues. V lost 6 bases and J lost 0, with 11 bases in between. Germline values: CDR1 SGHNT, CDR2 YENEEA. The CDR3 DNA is TGTGCCAGCAGTCCGGACACCTCGAACACCGGGGAGCTGTTTTTT. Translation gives CASSPDTSNTGELFF.

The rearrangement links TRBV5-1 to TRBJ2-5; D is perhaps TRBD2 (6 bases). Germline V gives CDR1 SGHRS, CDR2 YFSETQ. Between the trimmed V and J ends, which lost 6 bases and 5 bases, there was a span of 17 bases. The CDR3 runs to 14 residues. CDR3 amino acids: CASKSSGAGETQYF. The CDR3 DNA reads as TGCGCCAGCAAGTCCTCCGGGGCGGGGGAGACCCAGTACTTC.